The 28 T cell receptor beta chains reported below all come from one sample, sequenced in a study of CD8+ T cells in alopecia areata. Extracted RNA was reverse transcribed into cDNA, the sequencing template. Generated by immunoSEQ multiplex PCR, the TCRdb table keeps only in-frame clones and is missing some. The repertoire has 200,000 to 250,000 clones, around three fifths of them found once; the top ten carry 0.45%. This specimen consisted of CD4+ T cells sorted from blood, obtained at week 0. These receptors all come from a human donor with alopecia areata.

This clone was observed a handful of times. This chain joins TRBV30 and TRBJ1-4, with D tentatively TRBD1 (5 bases). The V end lost 7 bases, the J end lost 3 bases, and 15 bases lay between the germline ends. CDR1 and CDR2 (germline): GTSNPN, SVGIG (reference sequence). CDR3 length: 14 residues. CDR3 bases: TGTGCCTACTCCCGGGACGGCCCTAATGAAAAACTGTTTTTT. Translating it yields CAYSRDGPNEKLFF.

This clone occurred a few times. Being one base from a much bigger clone, this may be a read error. Other DNA sequences of this sample code for an identical CDR3. The chain links TRBV7-9 to TRBJ2-3; no clear D gene. The CDR3 is 11 residues long. The V gene's germline CDR1 is SEHNR and CDR2 FQNEAQ (reference sequence). Trimming stripped 6 bases from V and 2 bases from J, with 3 bases between. CDR3 in amino acids: CASSDTDTQYF. The CDR3, as DNA: TGTGCCAGCAGTGACACAGATACGCAGTATTTT.

The chain recombines TRBV7-9 with TRBJ2-7, with D unclear. Germline CDR1 reads SEHNR; CDR2 reads FQNEAQ (reference sequence). The CDR3 covers 16 residues. The V end lost 5 bases, the J end lost 4 bases, and 21 bases lay between the germline ends. CDR3 coding DNA: TGTGCCAGCAGCACCCTCGACTGGGTTACCGCGTACGAGCAGTACTTC. Encoded protein: CASSTLDWVTAYEQYF.

The chain combines TRBV7-2 with TRBJ2-2; weak D call: TRBD1 (5 bases). Between the trimmed V and J ends, which lost 3 bases and 0 bases, there was a span of 8 bases. This CDR3 comprises 15 residues. In germline, CDR1 is SGHTA, CDR2 FQGNSA. CDR3: CASSFGQANTGELFF. CDR3 DNA: TGTGCCAGCAGCTTCGGACAAGCGAACACCGGGGAGCTGTTTTTT.

The CDR3 bases are TGTGCCAGCAGTTTATTGGGGGGAAGGACCTACGAGCAGTACTTC. Its translation: CASSLLGGRTYEQYF. The rearrangement joins TRBV27 to TRBJ2-7; D possibly corresponds to TRBD2 (6 bases). The CDR3 is 15 residues long. Germline V gene sequence: CDR1 MNHEY, CDR2 SMNVEV (reference sequence). V was shortened by 1 base and J by 2 bases, with 12 bases between the two germline ends.

CDR3: CAIRRDNSYNEQFF. The CDR3 DNA reads as TGTGCCATACGAAGGGACAATTCCTACAATGAGCAGTTCTTC. This chain uses TRBV10-3 with TRBJ2-1, with D perhaps TRBD1 (6 bases). The germline CDR1 and CDR2 sequences are ENHRY and SYGVKD. V was clipped by 9 bases and J by 1 base, with 13 bases between them. There are 14 residues in the CDR3.

A few counts support this clone. The V and J genes are TRBV29-1 and TRBJ1-2; D might be TRBD1 (5 bases). CDR1 is SQVTM and CDR2 is ANQGSEA in the germline V gene. The CDR3 has 14 residues. The V and J ends lost 4 bases and 2 bases respectively, with 14 bases between them. The CDR3 bases are TGCAGCGTTGGGCCTCGACAGTTAAACTATGGCTACACCTTC. This encodes CSVGPRQLNYGYTF.

This clone was seen ten or more times. The J gene is TRBJ1-2, the V gene TRBV29-1, with D possibly being TRBD1 (5 bases). CDR3 length: 15 amino acids. In germline, CDR1 is SQVTM, CDR2 ANQGSEA. The V end lost 4 bases, the J end lost 6 bases, and 21 bases lay between the germline ends. The CDR3 sequence: CSVASLRQGGNGYTF. The CDR3 DNA is TGCAGCGTTGCCTCACTGCGTCAGGGAGGAAATGGCTACACCTTC.

The chain has TRBV4-1 and TRBJ2-3, with D perhaps matching TRBD2 (7 bases). V shed 0 bases and J shed 4 bases, with 11 bases lying between them. CDR3 length equals 15 residues. Germline CDR1 reads MGHRA; CDR2 reads YSYEKL. The CDR3: CASSQEKGGPDTQYF. CDR3 DNA sequence: TGCGCCAGCAGCCAAGAAAAGGGGGGGCCAGATACGCAGTATTTT.

This chain links TRBV27 with TRBJ2-7; 8 positions agree with TRBD2. The junction had 11 bases not matched to a gene; V was cut back by 4 bases and J by 0 bases. The CDR3 covers 17 residues. Germline loops: CDR1 MNHEY, CDR2 SMNVEV (reference sequence). The CDR3 is CASSYRGGLAGSYEQYF. The CDR3, as DNA: TGTGCCAGCAGTTATCGTGGGGGGCTAGCGGGCTCCTACGAGCAGTACTTC.

The V call is TRBV27, the J call TRBJ2-1; TRBD2 agrees at 11 bases. The CDR3 has 15 residues. Per germline, CDR1 MNHEY and CDR2 SMNVEV (reference sequence). V shed 5 bases and J 15 bases; nucleotides not matched to a gene: 15. CDR3: CASSPRTSGLYNRFF. The CDR3, as DNA: TGTGCCAGCAGTCCTCGGACTAGCGGGTTGTACAACCGGTTCTTC.

This chain joins TRBV29-1 and TRBJ2-3; a weak D match, TRBD2 (6 bases). Trimming cost V 3 bases and J 4 bases, with 11 bases left between them. CDR1 and CDR2 from the germline V gene are SQVTM and ANQGSEA. The CDR3 totals 13 residues. The CDR3 spells CSVERGSADTQYF. CDR3 sequence (DNA): TGCAGCGTTGAGCGGGGTTCAGCAGATACGCAGTATTTT.

The CDR3, as DNA: TGTGCCAGCAGCTTGTGTCAGAGGGGATCGTATAGGAATCAGCCCCAGCATTTT. This translates into CASSLCQRGSYRNQPQHF. The V call is TRBV5-4, the J call TRBJ1-5; possibly TRBD1 for D (5 bases). The CDR3 length is 18 residues. Germline-derived CDR1 and CDR2 are SGHNT and YYREEE (reference sequence). Trimming stripped 1 base from V and 4 bases from J, with 21 bases between.

The chain is built from TRBV14 and TRBJ2-2; D might be TRBD1 or TRBD2, each matching 5 bases. Germline CDR1 SGHDN, CDR2 FVKESK. V was clipped by 4 bases and J by 6 bases, with 12 bases between them. CDR3 length equals 14 residues. The CDR3: CASSRFRDAGELFF. The CDR3 DNA is TGTGCCAGCAGCCGCTTCCGGGACGCCGGGGAGCTGTTTTTT. Complete variable domain (other parts from reference TRBV14 and TRBJ2-2): EAGVTQFPSHSVIEKGQTVTLRCDPISGHDNLYWYRRVMGKEIKFLLHFVKESKQDESGMPNNRFLAERTGGTYSTLKVQPAELEDSGVYFCASSRFRDAGELFFGEGSRLTVL.

The chain uses TRBV25-1 and TRBJ2-7, with D unresolved. This CDR3 is 11 amino acids long. V lost 2 bases and J lost 3, with 2 bases in between. Germline loops: CDR1 MGHDK, CDR2 SYGVNS. CDR3 residues: CASSEGYEQYF. CDR3 in DNA: TGTGCCAGCAGTGAAGGCTACGAGCAGTACTTC.

The CDR3 DNA is TGTGCCTGTTCGACCGGGACAAGTAACTACGAGCAGTACTTC. Encoded protein: CACSTGTSNYEQYF. This rearrangement joins TRBV30 to TRBJ2-7; D perhaps matches TRBD1 (6 bases). The CDR3 consists of 14 residues. V lost 6 bases and J 3 bases, leaving 18 bases between the germline ends. Germline V gene data show CDR1 as GTSNPN and CDR2 as SVGIG (reference sequence).

The table lists this clone with a few counts. The chain employs TRBV6-5 and TRBJ2-7; the match to TRBD1 covers 10 bases. The CDR3 has 14 residues. The V and J ends lost 8 bases and 3 bases, in that order; junction bases with no gene match: 7. Germline-derived CDR1 and CDR2 are MNHEY and SVGAGI. As DNA, the CDR3 is TGTGCCAGCGAAAGCAGGGACAGGGGCTACGAGCAGTACTTC. It yields the protein CASESRDRGYEQYF.

This chain connects TRBV6-5 to TRBJ1-6, with 9 bases that match TRBD1. The CDR3 length is 14 residues. V dropped 7 bases and J dropped 7; count of bases not matched to a gene: 5. Germline V gives CDR1 MNHEY, CDR2 SVGAGI. The CDR3 DNA follows: TGTGCCAGCACCCCGGACAGGGGAAATTCACCCCTCCACTTT. Amino acids: CASTPDRGNSPLHF.

The chain employs TRBV11-2 and TRBJ1-4; D perhaps matches TRBD1 (5 bases). Trimming stripped 2 bases from V and 0 bases from J, with 10 bases between. Germline V CDR1 and CDR2: SGHAT, FQNNGV. The CDR3 is 16 amino acids. For the CDR3, the DNA is TGTGCCAGCAGCTTAATCGCAGGGACAACTAATGAAAAACTGTTTTTT. This sequence encodes CASSLIAGTTNEKLFF.

This chain connects TRBV19 to TRBJ1-1, with D unresolved. Germline lookup yields CDR1 LNHDA and CDR2 SQIVND (reference sequence). Trimming pared 4 bases from V and 6 bases from J, leaving 12 bases between. CDR3 length: 13 residues. CDR3 nucleotide sequence: TGTGCCAGTAGTAATGGACCTTACGCTGAAGCTTTCTTT. Translation: CASSNGPYAEAFF.

This chain uses TRBV29-1 with TRBJ1-1, with 7 bases identical to TRBD1. The CDR3 has 11 amino acids. V was pared by 7 bases and J by 10 bases, with 9 bases of the junction left unmatched. CDR1 is SQVTM and CDR2 is ANQGSEA in the germline V gene. The chain's CDR3 is CSGGDRVAAFF. CDR3 DNA sequence: TGCAGCGGGGGCGACAGGGTCGCAGCTTTCTTT.

The V and J genes are TRBV4-1 and TRBJ1-2; 9 bases are shared with TRBD1. Per germline, CDR1 MGHRA and CDR2 YSYEKL. The CDR3 loop spans 13 amino acids. The V gene end was trimmed by 6 bases and the J gene end by 4 bases; junction bases not matched to a gene: 3. CDR3 loop: CASRGTGTYGYTF. The CDR3 bases are TGCGCCAGCAGGGGGACAGGGACCTATGGCTACACCTTC.

The genes are TRBV7-2 and TRBJ1-2, with a possible D match to TRBD1 (6 bases). Germline V gene data show CDR1 as SGHTA and CDR2 as FQGNSA. V was shortened by 3 bases and J by 6 bases, with 11 bases between the two germline ends. The CDR3 length is 13 residues. The CDR3 spells CASSLTGLDGYTF. CDR3 DNA sequence: TGTGCCAGCAGCTTGACAGGTTTGGATGGCTACACCTTC.

The chain recombines TRBV15 with TRBJ2-7, with D tentatively TRBD1 (5 bases). V lost 5 bases and J 2 bases, leaving 13 bases between the germline ends. CDR3 length equals 14 residues. The germline V gene encodes CDR1 LNHNV and CDR2 YYDKDF (reference sequence). CDR3 coding DNA: TGTGCCACCAGCGTCAGGGTCCCACCCTACGAGCAGTACTTC. It is translated as CATSVRVPPYEQYF. Together with reference TRBV15 and TRBJ2-7, the CDR3 gives the full variable domain: DAMVIQNPRYQVTQFGKPVTLSCSQTLNHNVMYWYQQKSSQAPKLLFHYYDKDFNNEADTPDNFQSRRPNTSFCFLDIRSPGLGDTAMYLCATSVRVPPYEQYFGPGTRLTVT.

The rearrangement uses TRBV2 and TRBJ2-3; 7 nucleotides match TRBD2. Germline V gives CDR1 SNHLY, CDR2 FYNNEI. The V gene end was trimmed by 1 base and the J gene end by 3 bases; junction bases not matched to a gene: 7. The CDR3 length is 16 residues. This chain's CDR3 is CASSEEIGLVTDTQYF. CDR3 bases: TGTGCCAGCAGTGAAGAAATTGGACTAGTAACAGATACGCAGTATTTT.

This clone was recorded a few times. V usage is TRBV15 and J usage is TRBJ2-7; 9 nucleotides line up with TRBD2. The trim removed 0 bases at V and 1 base at J, leaving 1 base unmatched. The CDR3 is 15 residues long. CDR1 is LNHNV and CDR2 is YYDKDF in the germline V gene (reference sequence). The CDR3 sequence is CATSREREGSYEQYF. For the CDR3, the DNA is TGTGCCACCAGCAGAGAGCGGGAGGGTTCCTACGAGCAGTACTTC.

J is TRBJ2-7 and V is TRBV14; TRBD1 matches at 8 bases. This CDR3 contains 17 residues. J was trimmed by 1 base and V by 3 bases; bases with no gene match: 11. Germline-derived CDR1 and CDR2 are SGHDN and FVKESK. The CDR3 DNA is TGTGCCAGCAGCCAGACCCGGGGGACAGGACCATCCTACGAGCAGTACTTC. Its protein product is CASSQTRGTGPSYEQYF.

The DNA of the CDR3 is TGTGCCATCAGTGAGTGGGCCGGCGGGAGCTCTGATGAGCAGTTCTTC. This gives the protein CAISEWAGGSSDEQFF. The chain is built from TRBV10-3 and TRBJ2-1, with 7 bases lining up with TRBD2. This CDR3 is 16 amino acids long. Germline lookup yields CDR1 ENHRY and CDR2 SYGVKD. V gave up 1 base and J gave up 8 bases; unmatched junction bases: 11.